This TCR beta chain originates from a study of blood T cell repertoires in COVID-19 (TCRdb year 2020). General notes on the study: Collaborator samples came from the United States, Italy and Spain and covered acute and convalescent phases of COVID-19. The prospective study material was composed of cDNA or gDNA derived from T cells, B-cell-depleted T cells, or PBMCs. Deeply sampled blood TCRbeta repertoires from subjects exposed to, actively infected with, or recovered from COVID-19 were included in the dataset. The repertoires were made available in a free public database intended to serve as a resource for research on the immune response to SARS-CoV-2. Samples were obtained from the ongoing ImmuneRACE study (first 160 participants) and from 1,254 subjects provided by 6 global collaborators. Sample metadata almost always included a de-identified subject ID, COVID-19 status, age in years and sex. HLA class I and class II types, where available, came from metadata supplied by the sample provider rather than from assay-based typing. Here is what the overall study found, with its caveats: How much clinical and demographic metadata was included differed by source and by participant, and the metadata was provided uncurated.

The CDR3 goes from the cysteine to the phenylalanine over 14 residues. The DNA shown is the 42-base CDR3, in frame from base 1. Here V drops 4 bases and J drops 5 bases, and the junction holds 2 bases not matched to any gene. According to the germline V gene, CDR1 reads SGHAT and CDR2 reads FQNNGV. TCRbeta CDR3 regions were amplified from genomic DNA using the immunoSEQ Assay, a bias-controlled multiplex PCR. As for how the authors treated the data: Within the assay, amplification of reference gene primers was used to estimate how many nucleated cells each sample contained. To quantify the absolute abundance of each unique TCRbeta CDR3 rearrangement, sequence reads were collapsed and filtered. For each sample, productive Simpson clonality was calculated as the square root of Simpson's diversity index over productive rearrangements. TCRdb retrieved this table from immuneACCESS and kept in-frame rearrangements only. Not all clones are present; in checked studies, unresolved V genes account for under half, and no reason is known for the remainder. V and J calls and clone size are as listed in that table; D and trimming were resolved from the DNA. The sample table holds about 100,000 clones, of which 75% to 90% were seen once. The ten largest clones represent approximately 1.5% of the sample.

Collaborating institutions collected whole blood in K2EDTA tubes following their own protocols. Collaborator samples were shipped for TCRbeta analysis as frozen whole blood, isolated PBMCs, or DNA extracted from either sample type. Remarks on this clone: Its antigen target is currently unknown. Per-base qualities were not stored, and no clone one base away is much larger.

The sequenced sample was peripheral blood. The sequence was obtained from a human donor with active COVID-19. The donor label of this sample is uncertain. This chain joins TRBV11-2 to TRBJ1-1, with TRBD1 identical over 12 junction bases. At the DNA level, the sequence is TGTGCCAGCAGCTGGGGACAGGGGGCGACTGAAGCTTTCTTT. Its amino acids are CASSWGQGATEAFF.